The following is a T cell receptor beta chain sequence with its context. These data belong to a study of blood T cell repertoires in COVID-19. Background on the study: PBMCs, B-cell-depleted T cells, or T cells provided the cDNA or gDNA that made up the material.

The germline gives CDR1 SGHAT, CDR2 FQNNGV. The CDR3 contains 14 residues. Trimming left V 0 bases short and J 4 bases short, with 10 bases between. Generated by immunoSEQ multiplex PCR, the TCRdb table keeps only in-frame clones and is missing some. The table has over 85,000 clones, about 88% seen once. The TCR was taken from a woman aged 80 or over with acute or convalescent COVID-19. The chain recombines TRBV11-2 with TRBJ2-7; no firm D call. The sequencing sample was made of peripheral blood. DNA of the CDR3: TGTGCCAGCAGCTTAGATTCACAGTTATACGAGCAGTACTTC. Its protein is CASSLDSQLYEQYF.